Listed below are T cell receptor beta chains from one sample, sequenced in a study of shared clonotypes between healthy human individuals. The assay was immunoSEQ multiplex PCR, and TCRdb's table has in-frame clones only and misses some. Of about 480,000 clones listed, more than 65% are singletons. What was sequenced was PBMCs. The receptors come from a woman aged 40 to 50 in good health. Some clones in this sample may be carry-over from other donors' samples. Both conserved end residues are part of each CDR3. D genes are given only for firm matches. Clone sizes are given selectively: once, few, many, or a class where the clone is expanded.

clone size	V gene	D gene	J gene	CDR3 DNA	CDR3 protein
-	TRBV19	TRBD2	TRBJ2-5	TGTGCCAGTAGTATAGGTCCTAGCGGGAGAGGAGAGACCCAGTACTTC	CASSIGPSGRGETQYF
-	TRBV19	-	TRBJ2-1	TGTGCCAGTAGCCCGGGCCCATACAATGAGCAGTTCTTC	CASSPGPYNEQFF
few	TRBV6-5	TRBD1	TRBJ1-4	TGTGCCAGCAGCCCAGACAGGGCCCATAATGAAAAACTGTTTTTT	CASSPDRAHNEKLFF
-	TRBV29-1	-	TRBJ2-3	TGCAGCGTTGTGGCTGATACGCAGTATTTT	CSVVADTQYF
-	TRBV6-1	TRBD2	TRBJ2-5	TGTGCCAGCAGGGCTAGCGGGGGAGGGGAGACCCAGTACTTC	CASRASGGGETQYF
-	TRBV11-3	TRBD1	TRBJ2-5	TGTGCCAGCAGCCTGGGACAGGGAGCGAGAGAGACCCAGTACTTC	CASSLGQGARETQYF
-	TRBV12-5	TRBD2	TRBJ2-3	TGTGCTAGTGGGGGGTTCGGGAGGGCCAGCACAGATACGCAGTATTTT	CASGGFGRASTDTQYF
many	TRBV4-3	-	TRBJ2-3	TGCGCCAGCAGCCAATCCGGCCGGGGGGATACGCAGTATTTT	CASSQSGRGDTQYF
-	TRBV7-9	-	TRBJ2-3	TGTGCCAGCAGCTTAGTCGCAGATACGCAGTATTTT	CASSLVADTQYF
-	TRBV20-1	-	TRBJ1-1	TGCAGTGCCACACAAGGGACTGAAGCTTTCTTT	CSATQGTEAFF
-	TRBV6-4	TRBD1	TRBJ2-3	TGTGCCAGCAGTGTATCGGACAGGGAGACAGATACGCAGTATTTT	CASSVSDRETDTQYF
once	TRBV10-3	-	TRBJ1-2	TGTGCCATCAGTGAGTCGACGGACTCCTATGGCTACACCTTC	CAISESTDSYGYTF
-	TRBV10-3	-	TRBJ2-5	TGTGCCATCAGTGAGGGTAGTAGCGGAGAGACCCAGTACTTC	CAISEGSSGETQYF
-	TRBV2	-	TRBJ2-3	TGTGCCAGCAGTGAAGCGCTTCGGGTAGATACGCAGTATTTT	CASSEALRVDTQYF
-	TRBV7-3	TRBD2	TRBJ2-1	TGTGCCAGCAGCTTAATGCTAGCGGGTAGTTACAATGAGCAGTTCTTC	CASSLMLAGSYNEQFF
-	TRBV30	TRBD1	TRBJ1-5	TGTGCCTGGAGTGCGGGACAGGGGAATCAGCCCCAGCATTTT	CAWSAGQGNQPQHF
many	TRBV6-6	-	TRBJ1-4	TGTGCCAGCGGACCCTATGAAAAACTGTTTTTT	CASGPYEKLFF
-	TRBV9	-	TRBJ2-1	TGTGCCAGCAGTGCCAGTGATGCCTACAATGAGCAGTTCTTC	CASSASDAYNEQFF
-	TRBV5-1	TRBD1	TRBJ2-1	TGCGCCAGCAGCGGACAGGGAACGTCCTACAATGAGCAGTTCTTC	CASSGQGTSYNEQFF
few	TRBV5-1	-	TRBJ1-3	TGCGCCAGCAGCCGAGGCGCTGGAAACACCATATATTTT	CASSRGAGNTIYF
-	TRBV14	TRBD1	TRBJ1-2	TGTGCCAGCAGTCCAAGGACAGGGGATGGCTACACCTTC	CASSPRTGDGYTF
-	TRBV15	TRBD2	TRBJ2-2	TGTGCCACCAGCAGAGAAAGCGGGAGCGACACCGGGGAGCTGTTTTTT	CATSRESGSDTGELFF
-	TRBV27	-	TRBJ1-5	TGTGCCAGCAGTCCCCTAGGGGGAAATGTACTCCGGCAGCCCCAGCATTTT	CASSPLGGNVLRQPQHF
once	TRBV5-4	TRBD2	TRBJ2-1	TGTGCCAGCAGCTTGCGTCTAGCGGGAGCTGTTAATGAGCAGTTCTTC	CASSLRLAGAVNEQFF
-	TRBV2	TRBD1	TRBJ1-5	TGTGCCAGCAGTGAAGGGGGACAGGTCAATCAGCCCCAGCATTTT	CASSEGGQVNQPQHF
-	TRBV19	-	TRBJ2-2	TGTGCCAGTAGGGGGCTTGCGAACACCGGGGAGCTGTTTTTT	CASRGLANTGELFF
-	TRBV30	TRBD2	TRBJ2-1	TGTGCCTGGAGTGTAGGTCTAGCGGGAAAGTTTGAGCAGTTCTTC	CAWSVGLAGKFEQFF
few	TRBV2	-	TRBJ1-2	TGTGCCAGCAGTGAAGCCCCGATTGAGTTTGACTACACCTTC	CASSEAPIEFDYTF
-	TRBV6-6	-	TRBJ2-1	TGTGCCAGCAATCCGGATTCCTACAATGAGCAGTTCTTC	CASNPDSYNEQFF
-	TRBV5-4	-	TRBJ2-5	TGTGCCAGCAGCTTGGGACAGTTAAAAGAGACCCAGTACTTC	CASSLGQLKETQYF
-	TRBV5-1	TRBD1	TRBJ2-7	TGCGCCAGCAGCTTACAGGGGTATGAACGGGAGCAGTACTTC	CASSLQGYEREQYF
-	TRBV6-5	-	TRBJ2-7	TGTGCCAGCAGTAGGGAGCCCTCCTACGAGCAGTACTTC	CASSREPSYEQYF
once	TRBV9	TRBD1	TRBJ1-4	TGTGCCAGCAGCAGAGGGACAGGGATTGAAAAACTGTTTTTT	CASSRGTGIEKLFF
few	TRBV6-1	TRBD2	TRBJ2-1	TGTGCCAGCAGCCTACTAGCGGGAGTAAACAATGAGCAGTTCTTC	CASSLLAGVNNEQFF
-	TRBV7-9	-	TRBJ2-5	TGTGCCAGCAGCCAGTCCCGTAAAGAGACCCAGTACTTC	CASSQSRKETQYF
-	TRBV6-1	TRBD1	TRBJ2-3	TGTGCCAGCAGGCGAACCGGGACAGATACAGATACGCAGTATTTT	CASRRTGTDTDTQYF
-	TRBV30	TRBD1	TRBJ1-2	TGTGCCTGGAGGGACCCAGGACAGGGTGGCTACACCTTC	CAWRDPGQGGYTF
-	TRBV7-3	-	TRBJ2-1	TGTGCCAGCAGCTCCGGGGGCGGGAATGAGCAGTTCTTC	CASSSGGGNEQFF
-	TRBV7-6	TRBD1	TRBJ1-6	TGTGCCAGCAGCTCGAGGCCGGGACAGGGGGCGCGAAGTTTGGTTAATTCACCCCTCCACTTT	CASSSRPGQGARSLVNSPLHF
-	TRBV5-1	TRBD2	TRBJ2-7	TGCGCCAGCAGCCCCACAGGGGGACTAGCGGGAGAGCAGTACTTC	CASSPTGGLAGEQYF
-	TRBV5-1	TRBD1	TRBJ1-5	TGCGCCAGCAGCGCGGGACAGGGGGAGCAGCCCCAGCATTTT	CASSAGQGEQPQHF
once	TRBV5-4	-	TRBJ2-5	TGTGCCAGCAGCCCGGGACTTTCTAAAGAGACCCAGTACTTC	CASSPGLSKETQYF
many	TRBV5-4	-	TRBJ2-2	TGTGCCAGCAGCTTGGACGCTAGGAGGAGCACCGGGGAGCTGTTTTTT	CASSLDARRSTGELFF
-	TRBV10-3	-	TRBJ1-2	TGTGCCATCAGTGAGCGGACAGCCTATGGCTACACCTTC	CAISERTAYGYTF
-	TRBV2	-	TRBJ1-5	TGTGCCAGTTCCCAGGGGACTAGCAATCAGCCCCAGCATTTT	CASSQGTSNQPQHF
once	TRBV4-1	-	TRBJ2-7	TGCGCCAGCAGCCAGTGGACAACTAACTACGAGCAGTACTTC	CASSQWTTNYEQYF
-	TRBV7-9	-	TRBJ1-6	TGTGCCAGCAGCTTAGGGGGCAATAATTCACCCCTCCACTTT	CASSLGGNNSPLHF
-	TRBV5-1	-	TRBJ2-7	TGCGCCAGCAGTCAATCACTACACGGGAGTGGCGAGCAGTACTTC	CASSQSLHGSGEQYF
-	TRBV19	TRBD1	TRBJ1-2	TGTGCCAGTAGCGAGGACAGGTCTTATGGCTACACCTTC	CASSEDRSYGYTF
-	TRBV30	TRBD2	TRBJ2-7	TGTGCCTGGGGCGGGAGTGGCTACGAGCAGTACTTC	CAWGGSGYEQYF
few	TRBV9	-	TRBJ2-5	TGTGCCAGCGGCCGGGGCACCAACGGGTACCAAGAGACCCAGTACTTC	CASGRGTNGYQETQYF
-	TRBV15	-	TRBJ1-5	TGTGCCACCAGCAGAGACCGCGGCGCCCGGGGGGGGGAGAATCAGCCCCAGCATTTT	CATSRDRGARGGENQPQHF
-	TRBV2	TRBD2	TRBJ2-1	TGTGCCAGCAGCGGACTAGCGGGACTGGAGCAGTTCTTC	CASSGLAGLEQFF
-	TRBV11-1	-	TRBJ2-5	TGTGCCAGCAGCTATGACAGGCCCGACCTCCCGCAGACCCAGTACTTC	CASSYDRPDLPQTQYF
-	TRBV19	TRBD1	TRBJ1-2	TGTGCCAGTAGTGTCTCCGGGACAGCCCTCGGTGGCTACACCTTC	CASSVSGTALGGYTF
-	TRBV29-1	TRBD2	TRBJ2-7	TGCAGCGTTGGGGGCCTTAGGCGGGAGAGATACGAGCAGTACTTC	CSVGGLRRERYEQYF
-	TRBV7-9	TRBD1	TRBJ2-1	TGTGCCAGCAGCTTAGTAGGGGGCCAGGACAATGAGCAGTTCTTC	CASSLVGGQDNEQFF
-	TRBV4-2	TRBD2	TRBJ2-1	TGTGCCAGCAGCCAAGAGGGAGGGATTGACAATGAGCAGTTCTTC	CASSQEGGIDNEQFF
once	TRBV29-1	-	TRBJ2-1	TGCAGCGTTGAAGAGGAATTGGAGCAGTTCTTC	CSVEEELEQFF